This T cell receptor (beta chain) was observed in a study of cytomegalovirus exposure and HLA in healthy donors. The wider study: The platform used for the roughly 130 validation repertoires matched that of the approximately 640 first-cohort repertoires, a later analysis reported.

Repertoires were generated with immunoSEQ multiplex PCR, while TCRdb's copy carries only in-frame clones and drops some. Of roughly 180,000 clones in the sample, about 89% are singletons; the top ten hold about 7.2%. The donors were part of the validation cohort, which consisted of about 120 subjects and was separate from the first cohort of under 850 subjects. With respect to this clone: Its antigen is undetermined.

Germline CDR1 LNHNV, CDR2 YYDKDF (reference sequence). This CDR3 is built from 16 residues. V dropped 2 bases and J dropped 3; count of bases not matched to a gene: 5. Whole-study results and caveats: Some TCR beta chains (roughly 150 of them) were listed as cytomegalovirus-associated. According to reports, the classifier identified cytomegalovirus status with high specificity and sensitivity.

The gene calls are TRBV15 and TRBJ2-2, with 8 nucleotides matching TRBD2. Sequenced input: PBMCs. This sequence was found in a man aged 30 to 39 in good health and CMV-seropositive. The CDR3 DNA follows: TGTGCCACCAGCAGAAGTCGGGGGGGACACACCGGGGAGCTGTTTTTT. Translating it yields CATSRSRGGHTGELFF.